This T cell receptor (beta chain) was recovered during a study of vaccination and CD4 T cells after COVID-19 (dated by TCRdb to the early 2020s). Study-wide context: Convalescent patients had a positive SARS-CoV-2 result on nasal swab PCR, and of these patients, nine had mild disease and one had severe disease. Six males and four females were included in the convalescent cohort, with two Hispanic individuals, seven Caucasians, two Asians and one multiracial person represented. Two doses of either the Pfizer-BioNTech BNT162b2 vaccine (n=8) or the Moderna mRNA-1273 vaccine (n=2) were administered to participants. Post-COVID blood samples from convalescent patients were collected a median of roughly 100 days after diagnosis, with a range of roughly 30 to 170 days. Post-vaccine blood samples were taken a median of around 68 days after the second vaccine dose, with a range of 14 to 241 days. Culture stimuli were overlapping spike peptide pools from SARS-CoV-2 and from the common cold coronaviruses HCoV-NL63, HCoV-OC43 and HCoV-229E. As controls, cultures received a CEFX viral epitope pool (the positive control), an HIV-1 Nef peptide pool (the negative control), or no peptide at all. In 10 COVID-19 convalescent patients and several infection-naive healthy vaccine recipients, the spike-specific CD4+ TCR repertoire before mRNA vaccination was compared with the repertoire after mRNA vaccination.

The treatment or condition label, read with the paper, signifies: approximately 10-day PBMC culture with coronavirus spike peptide pools or control peptides (ViraFEST assay). The ViraFEST assay was used in the study, in which antigen-specific T cells were expanded with peptide pools and expanded clonotypes were subsequently identified by TCR sequencing. The positive SARS-CoV-2 PCR tests of the convalescent patients were dated from March to December 2020, before the Alpha, Beta and Delta variants emerged in the United States. Each well held about 2 million PBMCs cultured in IMDM containing approximately 5% human AB serum and around 10 IU/ml IL-2, with 10 ug/ml peptide pools added. On days 3 and 7, half of the culture medium was replaced with fresh IL-2-containing medium. Once the cells had been in culture for about 10 days, the EasySep CD4+ T cell isolation kit was used to isolate CD4+ T cells by negative selection. PBMCs were separated from whole blood using Ficoll-Paque Plus gradient centrifugation and then either used fresh or cryopreserved at -140C. Culture conditions were generally each tested in triplicate wells.

The paper as a whole reports these results and caveats: Relatively few convalescent patients were included in the study, and early timepoints after natural infection were not analyzed. Although the median number of SARS-CoV-2-reactive clonotypes went up from around 19 after infection to 38 after vaccination, the increase was not significant. Among the post-vaccine SARS-CoV-2-reactive clones in convalescent patients, a median approximately 90% showed up only after vaccination, which suggests vaccine-specific priming. Of the vaccine-specific clones in convalescent patients, 304 of 307, or nearly all, reacted only to SARS-CoV-2 spike and did not cross-react with common cold coronaviruses.

Inclusive of the bounding cysteine and phenylalanine, the CDR3 is 16 residues long. CDR3 DNA only is kept here, 48 bases in frame from base 1. The junction carries 15 bases between V and J, which are trimmed by 0 bases and 4 bases respectively. From the germline V gene, CDR1 is LGHNA and CDR2 is YSLEER. As for this clonotype: Its antigen remains unidentified. Base-call qualities are not available, and no considerably larger clone is one nucleotide away.

Libraries were built with PCR. DNA from cultured CD4+ T cells was subjected to TCR sequencing with the Oncomine TCR Beta short-read assay at the Johns Hopkins FTIC core. The QIAamp micro DNA kit was used to extract genomic DNA from the cultured CD4+ T cells. Oncomine TCR Beta libraries made from cultured CD4+ T cells were pooled using unique dual indexes and sequenced on an Illumina iSeq 100. The authors' pipeline ran thus. Non-productive sequences were removed, and CDR3s not starting with C, not ending with F or W, or shorter than 7 amino acids were discarded. Antigen-specific clonotypes were identified using the MANAFEST web application through comparison of peptide-stimulated wells with reference and other culture wells. For a clone to be called positive, the clone needed an FDR below 0.05, an odds ratio above 5, and a productive frequency above 0.1% in at least two of three replicate wells. Clonotypes that were significantly expanded in both SARS-CoV-2 spike wells and at least one common cold coronavirus spike condition were defined as cross-reactive. CDR3 homology was assessed with Levenshtein distances (stringdist) and unrooted phylogenetic trees (ape) in R version 3.6.1. TCRdb ran its own pipeline on the public reads, namely fastp trimming at Q25 and MiXCR clone calling, and kept in-frame beta chains. Each entry is one CDR3 protein sequence, shown with its most common DNA and genes. TCRdb, not the authors, supplied the V and J calls. In this sample the table shows 12,000 or so distinct CDR3 sequences, 45% to 60% of which occur a single time. Clones ranked in the top ten supply about 14% of the sample.

This TCR was sampled from a human donor who had recovered from COVID-19. Sequencing input: CD4+ T cells from blood, cultured in vitro. The rearranged chain carries TRBV4-3 and TRBJ1-2; no D gene can be assigned with confidence. For the CDR3, the sequence is CASSQDLKDLIYGYTF. The base sequence is TGCGCCAGCAGCCAAGATCTGAAAGATCTCATCTATGGCTACACCTTC.